This T cell receptor beta chain was documented in a study of long-term antiretroviral therapy in people with HIV. This CDR3 has 13 amino acids. Germline V CDR1 and CDR2: SGHKS, YYEKEE (reference sequence). V lost 4 bases to trimming and J lost 5 bases, with 12 bases between them. Version v3.0 of the immunoSEQ assay ran at survey level. Libraries were prepared by immunoSEQ multiplex PCR; TCRdb keeps only in-frame clonotypes and omits some of them. The sample holds about 36,000 clones, roughly 78% seen once. Here the sequenced sample was unsorted PBMCs, taken 3.4 years after starting antiretroviral therapy. The rearrangement uses TRBV5-5 and TRBJ2-5; D is perhaps TRBD2 (6 bases). This receptor was taken from a man aged 25-40 years with HIV. CDR3 coding DNA: TGTGCCAGCAGCCTGGGACTCTTGGAGACCCAGTACTTC. This encodes CASSLGLLETQYF.